The 32 T cell receptor beta chains below all came from one sample that was sequenced in a study of identical twins. MiXCR, run by TCRdb on the 5' RACE reads, gives a single entry per CDR3 protein. The sample contains under 1 million distinct CDR3 sequences, approximately 13% of which appear only once. The same data also went into a second study, on yellow fever vaccine responses in identical twins.

Sequences were obtained from PBMCs. Receptor source: a woman aged 18-29 years in good health.

The sample holds a few counts of this clonotype. J is TRBJ2-6 and V is TRBV7-6; no definite D call. The length of the CDR3 is 17 residues. Trimming shortened V by 2 bases and J by 0 bases, and 11 bases separated the two germline ends. CDR1 is SGHVS, CDR2 FNYEAQ, per germline. CDR3 protein: CASSLSVGPSGANVLTF. The CDR3 coding sequence is TGTGCCAGCAGCTTATCAGTCGGTCCCTCTGGGGCCAACGTCCTGACTTTC.

This clonotype showed up just a few times. This rearrangement joins TRBV9 to TRBJ2-2, with TRBD2 matching 14 bases. CDR3 length: 17 residues. Unmatched junction bases numbered 11, after V lost 6 bases and J lost 7 bases. The germline CDR1 and CDR2 sequences are SGDLS and YYNGEE. The CDR3 region is CASTPTSGGASIGELFF. The CDR3 DNA is TGTGCCAGCACCCCGACTAGCGGGGGGGCTAGTATCGGGGAGCTGTTTTTT.

The V gene is TRBV5-1, the J gene TRBJ2-5; D perhaps matches TRBD1 (5 bases). V gave up 5 bases and J gave up 5 bases, with 16 bases separating them. The germline gives CDR1 SGHRS, CDR2 YFSETQ. The CDR3 sequence is 14 residues long. CDR3 region: CASRERGLEETQYF. For the CDR3, the DNA is TGCGCCAGCAGAGAAAGGGGATTGGAGGAGACCCAGTACTTC.

This clonotype was counted only a few times. The J gene is TRBJ2-1, the V gene TRBV4-2; TRBD1 matches at 9 bases. The CDR3 contains 11 residues. J lost 14 bases, V lost 5 bases, and 4 bases had no gene match. Germline CDR1 LGHNA, CDR2 YNFKEQ. DNA for the CDR3: TGTGCCAGCAGCAGCGGGACAGGGAAGTTCTTC. Its protein is CASSSGTGKFF.

About this clonotype: Being one base from a much bigger clone, this may be a read error. The chain couples TRBV6-2 or TRBV6-3 to TRBJ2-3, with D unclear. CDR1 and CDR2 from the germline V gene are MNHEY and SVGEGT. The CDR3 is 13 amino acids. The CDR3 loop is CDSSYGRKESQYF. The CDR3 region has the DNA TGTGACAGCAGTTACGGGCGGAAGGAGTCGCAGTATTTT.

CDR3 region: CASSERWEQYF. In DNA, the CDR3 is TGTGCCAGCAGTGAAAGGTGGGAGCAGTACTTC. The chain carries TRBV12-3 or TRBV12-4 and TRBJ2-7; D unresolved. The CDR3 covers 11 residues. V lost 5 bases, J lost 7 bases, and 9 bases lay in between.

This clonotype was observed a handful of times. As DNA, the CDR3 is TGTGCTGGCCAGGGTGGGGCCAACGTCCTGACTTTC. It is translated as CAGQGGANVLTF. This sequence joins TRBV2 and TRBJ2-6, with D maybe TRBD1 (5 bases). CDR1 is SNHLY, CDR2 FYNNEI, per germline. This CDR3 has 12 amino acids.

This clonotype turned up a few times. The chain employs TRBV20-1 and TRBJ2-5; D assignment may be TRBD1 or TRBD2 (5 bases each). V was clipped by 0 bases and J by 3 bases, with 11 bases between them. Germline values: CDR1 DFQATT, CDR2 SNEGSKA (reference sequence). This CDR3 has 14 amino acids. CDR3 sequence (DNA): TGCAGTGCTAGAGAGGGGACCAAAAAAGAGACCCAGTACTTC. Its protein product is CSAREGTKKETQYF.

This clonotype came up a few times. The chain couples TRBV29-1 to TRBJ1-1, with 8 bases that match TRBD1. With 7 bases clipped from V and 5 bases from J, the junction kept 12 bases outside the gene matches. The CDR3 extends over 14 amino acids. Germline lookup yields CDR1 SQVTM and CDR2 ANQGSEA. Here the CDR3 DNA reads TGCAGCGGGGGGACAGGCCCTATGGGGACTGAAGCTTTCTTT. Translation: CSGGTGPMGTEAFF.

This clonotype was seen many times. V usage is TRBV5-1 and J usage is TRBJ2-6; D not certain. The CDR3 totals 16 residues. Germline V lookup: CDR1 SGHRS, CDR2 YFSETQ. V was cut by 0 bases and J by 0 bases, with 7 bases left in between. The CDR3 DNA sequence: TGCGCCAGCAGCTTGGATAGGAACTCTGGGGCCAACGTCCTGACTTTC. This encodes CASSLDRNSGANVLTF.

The chain combines TRBV11-2 with TRBJ2-1; possibly TRBD1 for D (6 bases). The germline V gene has CDR1 SGHAT and CDR2 FQNNGV. Trimming removed 6 bases from V and 5 bases from J, with 32 bases in between. This CDR3 has 20 amino acids. DNA of the CDR3: TGTGCCAGCAGTTACCTCGGGGCAGGGGTTATCAGACCACTAAACAATGAGCAGTTCTTC. Protein: CASSYLGAGVIRPLNNEQFF. The whole variable domain, filled in from reference TRBV11-2 and TRBJ2-1, reads EAGVAQSPRYKIIEKRQSVAFWCNPISGHATLYWYQQILGQGPKLLIQFQNNGVVDDSQLPKDRFSAERLKGVDSTLKIQPAKLEDSAVYLCASSYLGAGVIRPLNNEQFFGPGTRLTVL.

The chain couples TRBV4-1 to TRBJ2-7; D gene unclear. The CDR3 length is 15 residues. The germline V gene has CDR1 MGHRA and CDR2 YSYEKL. Trimming pared 1 base from V and 2 bases from J, leaving 12 bases between. As DNA, the CDR3 is TGCGCCAGCAGCCAAGGTCTGGAACTTCCCTACGAGCAGTACTTC. It yields the protein CASSQGLELPYEQYF.

This clonotype was picked up a small number of times. The chain recombines TRBV20-1 with TRBJ2-1; 9 nucleotides agree with TRBD1. Germline V lookup: CDR1 DFQATT, CDR2 SNEGSKA (reference sequence). The ends lost 6 bases at V and 7 bases at J; junction bases unmatched: 7. The CDR3 length is 13 residues. CDR3 protein: CSADGQGQNEQFF. DNA for the CDR3: TGCAGTGCGGATGGACAGGGGCAGAATGAGCAGTTCTTC.

In this sample, this clonotype turned up a few times. The chain couples TRBV7-9 to TRBJ2-1, with D tentatively TRBD1 or TRBD2 (5 bases each). The ends were cut back, 3 bases at V and 7 bases at J, with 16 bases in the middle. Germline CDR1 SEHNR, CDR2 FQNEAQ (reference sequence). The CDR3 is made up of 15 amino acids. The DNA of the CDR3 is TGTGCCAGCAGCTTGGACCCCGGGTGGGGGAATGAGCAGTTCTTC. Translating it yields CASSLDPGWGNEQFF.

This clonotype was seen a handful of times. The chain joins TRBV6-5 to TRBJ2-1, with 10 positions matching TRBD2. The CDR3 runs to 16 residues. V was clipped by 3 bases and J by 5 bases; unmatched bases: 7. The germline V gene has CDR1 MNHEY and CDR2 SVGAGI. CDR3 region: CASSYRRTSGNNEQFF. The DNA of the CDR3 is TGTGCCAGCAGTTATAGGAGGACTAGCGGAAACAATGAGCAGTTCTTC.

This chain links TRBV7-2 with TRBJ2-2, with unresolved D. CDR1 and CDR2 (germline): SGHTA, FQGNSA. Trimming took 6 bases from V and 8 from J, leaving 13 bases between them. The CDR3 is 13 amino acids. CDR3 in DNA: TGTGCCAGCAGGTTGGCGGACCGTGGGGAGCTGTTTTTT. Translation: CASRLADRGELFF.

This clonotype was found a few times. The rearrangement joins TRBV2 to TRBJ2-4, with TRBD1 identical over 7 bases. The CDR3 totals 19 residues. Germline assignment: CDR1 SNHLY and CDR2 FYNNEI. J was trimmed by 9 bases and V by 2 bases; bases with no gene match: 22. The CDR3 coding sequence is TGTGCCAGCAGTGAACAAGGGGGCGCGTCCACTGGGAAGTGGGTCATTCAGTACTTC. Protein sequence: CASSEQGGASTGKWVIQYF.

In its sample, this clonotype was seen many times. The genes are TRBV24-1 and TRBJ2-1; D might be TRBD2 (5 bases). CDR3 length: 16 residues. CDR1 is KGHDR and CDR2 is SFDVKD in the germline V gene. V gave up 0 bases and J gave up 7 bases, with 15 bases separating them. The DNA for the CDR3 is TGTGCCACCAGTGATTTGGAGGGTAACAATCGAAATGAGCAGTTCTTC. Translation gives CATSDLEGNNRNEQFF.

This clonotype was seen repeatedly, ten times or more. The V call is TRBV5-1, the J call TRBJ1-2; D unresolved. The germline gives CDR1 SGHRS, CDR2 YFSETQ. V lost 4 bases and J lost 6, with 10 bases in between. The CDR3 is 12 amino acids. Written as DNA, the CDR3 is TGCGCCAGCAGCCCTGACATTGATGGCTACACCTTC. It encodes CASSPDIDGYTF.

The rearrangement uses TRBV4-1 and TRBJ1-1; no clear D gene. V was shortened by 7 bases and J by 1 base, with 13 bases between the two germline ends. The CDR3 has 14 residues. The germline CDR1 and CDR2 sequences are MGHRA and YSYEKL. In DNA, the CDR3 is TGCGCCAGCACCCGTGGGCAGGCGAACACTGAAGCTTTCTTT. Protein: CASTRGQANTEAFF.

This clonotype came up many times. V gene TRBV12-3 or TRBV12-4 combines with J gene TRBJ2-2, with 7 bases identical to TRBD1. After removal of 5 bases from V and 3 bases from J, the junction contained 3 bases not matched to a gene. This CDR3 contains 14 residues. The CDR3, as DNA: TGTGCCAGCAGTGTGACAGGGTACACCGGGGAGCTGTTTTTT. It is translated as CASSVTGYTGELFF.

This clonotype appeared a few times. The V call is TRBV9, the J call TRBJ1-2, with D unclear. This CDR3 spans 12 amino acids. The V gene lost 4 bases and the J gene lost 3 bases, with 7 bases spanning the gap. Germline-derived CDR1 and CDR2 are SGDLS and YYNGEE. CDR3 bases: TGTGCCAGCAGCCATGTCTACTATGGCTACACCTTC. This gives the protein CASSHVYYGYTF.

This clonotype occurred a few times. The chain links TRBV20-1 to TRBJ2-5; 7 positions match TRBD2. This CDR3 comprises 15 residues. The J segment lost 1 base and the V segment lost 0 bases, leaving 5 bases of the junction unmatched. The germline gives CDR1 DFQATT, CDR2 SNEGSKA (reference sequence). CDR3 sequence (DNA): TGCAGTGCTAGAGATGGCGCTAGCGGCCAAGAGACCCAGTACTTC. Encoded protein: CSARDGASGQETQYF.

In its sample, this clonotype was seen many times. The chain links TRBV10-3 to TRBJ2-3; no clear D. V lost 0 bases to trimming and J lost 5 bases, with 15 bases between them. The CDR3 loop spans 16 amino acids. Per the germline V gene, CDR1 is ENHRY and CDR2 is SYGVKD. DNA for the CDR3: TGTGCCATCAGTGAGTCCCTTGCGGCAACGGGAGATACGCAGTATTTT. Its translation: CAISESLAATGDTQYF.

V and J are TRBV4-2 and TRBJ2-3; D is unclear. Looked up from germline, CDR1 is LGHNA and CDR2 is YNFKEQ. The CDR3 is 20 residues long. The ends were cut back, 0 bases at V and 1 base at J, with 23 bases in the middle. This chain's CDR3 is CASSQERLADLFFGTDTQYF. The CDR3 bases are TGTGCCAGCAGCCAAGAACGGCTTGCGGACCTATTTTTTGGCACAGATACGCAGTATTTT.

This clonotype was detected only a few times. The chain recombines TRBV5-1 with TRBJ2-1; no reliable D call. V lost 0 bases to trimming and J lost 9 bases, with 7 bases between them. The germline gives CDR1 SGHRS, CDR2 YFSETQ. The CDR3 sequence is 12 residues long. CDR3 coding DNA: TGCGCCAGCAGCTTGGAATACCCTGAGCAGTTCTTC. Amino acids: CASSLEYPEQFF.

This clonotype was found many times. This sequence joins TRBV12-3 or TRBV12-4 and TRBJ2-6, with D possibly TRBD2 on 6 matching bases. The CDR3 is 16 residues long. The V gene lost 3 bases and the J gene lost 0 bases, with 9 bases spanning the gap. The CDR3 DNA sequence: TGTGCCAGCAGTTTTGCGGGAATCTCTGGGGCCAACGTCCTGACTTTC. Translated: CASSFAGISGANVLTF.

In its sample, this clonotype was seen a few times. V gene TRBV4-1 combines with J gene TRBJ1-2; 10 nucleotides match TRBD1. Trimming at V came to 4 bases and at J to 4 bases, leaving 12 bases not matched to a gene. This CDR3 has 17 residues. Germline V gives CDR1 MGHRA, CDR2 YSYEKL. For the CDR3, the DNA is TGCGCCAGCAGCCCTAGACAGGGGGCGGTGAACTCCTATGGCTACACCTTC. Translation gives CASSPRQGAVNSYGYTF.

The chain employs TRBV11-1 and TRBJ2-7; 9 positions match TRBD2. With V trimmed by 5 bases and J by 3 bases, 17 bases remained unmatched. This CDR3 is built from 18 residues. Germline CDR1 reads SGHAT; CDR2 reads FQDESV (reference sequence). This chain's CDR3 is CASSPGTFGLAFNYEQYV. The CDR3 DNA follows: TGTGCCAGCAGCCCCGGGACATTTGGACTAGCGTTCAACTACGAGCAGTACGTC.

This clonotype was detected a few times. The genes are TRBV7-9 and TRBJ2-2; D not resolved. Germline CDR1 SEHNR, CDR2 FQNEAQ (reference sequence). This CDR3 comprises 13 residues. Trimming cost V 5 bases and J 6 bases, with 10 bases left between them. The CDR3 DNA reads TGTGCCAGCAGCCCCCCTGCGGCCGGGGAGCTGTTTTTT. Its translation: CASSPPAAGELFF.

This clonotype was seen only a few times. The gene calls are TRBV5-1 and TRBJ1-6; D is unresolved. The CDR3 loop spans 16 amino acids. V gave up 2 bases and J gave up 0 bases, with 9 bases separating them. From germline, CDR1 is SGHRS and CDR2 YFSETQ. CDR3 residues: CASSFQTSSYNSPLHF. DNA of the CDR3: TGCGCCAGCAGCTTTCAGACGAGCTCCTATAATTCACCCCTCCACTTT.

The gene calls are TRBV5-1 and TRBJ2-5; 12 bases align to TRBD2. The germline V gene has CDR1 SGHRS and CDR2 YFSETQ. The CDR3 is 17 residues long. V was clipped by 2 bases and J by 5 bases; unmatched bases: 10. This chain's CDR3 is CASSFPRLAGEVETQYF. The CDR3, as DNA: TGCGCCAGCAGCTTTCCGAGACTAGCGGGAGAGGTGGAGACCCAGTACTTC.